This is a list of T cell receptor beta chains from one sample in a study of multiple sclerosis patients with progressive multifocal leukoencephalopathy. Produced via immunoSEQ multiplex PCR; TCRdb's table is partial and in-frame only. The sample holds over 25,000 clones, roughly 84% seen once. Sequencing used PBMCs, obtained from a patient treated with natalizumab. These receptor sequences come from a human donor with progressive multifocal leukoencephalopathy. Both conserved end residues are part of each CDR3. A D gene is named only where the DNA matches it firmly. Some rows have no size entry. The others give once, few or many, or a class for an expanded clone.

-	TRBV5-6	-	TRBJ1-3	CASSSGIAGNTIYF	TGTGCCAGCAGCTCGGGAATCGCTGGAAACACCATATATTTT
-	TRBV19	-	TRBJ2-2	CATRNGGAEGLGELFF	TGTGCCACAAGGAACGGGGGAGCGGAGGGTCTCGGGGAGCTGTTTTTT
-	TRBV4-1	-	TRBJ1-1	CASSPPSNTEAFF	TGCGCCAGCAGCCCCCCCTCGAACACTGAAGCTTTCTTT
TRBD2	TRBV7-9	-	TRBJ2-2	CASSGRTSGTNTGELFF	TGTGCCAGCAGCGGCCGGACTAGCGGGACGAACACCGGGGAGCTGTTTTTT
-	TRBV18	-	TRBJ2-1	CASSPPRGTAYNEQFF	TGTGCCAGCTCACCGCCCCGGGGTACCGCTTACAATGAGCAGTTCTTC
-	TRBV28	-	TRBJ1-2	CASSLGGTFNYGYTF	TGTGCCAGCAGTTTGGGAGGGACTTTTAACTATGGCTACACCTTC
TRBD2	TRBV4-3	-	TRBJ2-1	CASSQDRGLAGEQFF	TGCGCCAGCAGCCAAGATCGGGGACTAGCGGGGGAGCAGTTCTTC
-	TRBV5-1	-	TRBJ1-1	CASSLGGRGTEAFF	TGCGCCAGCAGCTTGGGGGGACGCGGCACTGAGGCTTTCTTT
-	TRBV19	once	TRBJ2-5	CASSRGTRETQYF	TGTGCCAGTAGTCGGGGAACTAGGGAGACCCAGTACTTC
-	TRBV7-3	-	TRBJ2-1	CASRDPYKDRDHEQFF	TGTGCCAGCAGAGACCCCTATAAGGACCGAGACCATGAGCAGTTCTTC
-	TRBV2	few	TRBJ1-1	CASRTSPFGEEAFF	TGTGCCAGCAGGACCTCCCCGTTCGGGGAAGAAGCTTTCTTT
-	TRBV5-1	-	TRBJ2-1	CASSLVPEAYNEQFF	TGCGCCAGCAGCTTGGTGCCGGAGGCCTACAATGAGCAGTTCTTC